This is a list of T cell receptor beta chains from one sample in a study of OX40 agonist ivuxolimab in advanced cancers. The assay was immunoSEQ multiplex PCR, and TCRdb's table has in-frame clones only and misses some. In the table there are about 100,000 clones, 75% to 95% of which are singletons. Sequences were derived from CD4+ or CD8+ T cells sorted from blood, sampled in a trial of the OX40 agonist ivuxolimab. All receptors derive from an adult with an advanced solid tumor such as melanoma, head and neck, liver or kidney cancer. Both conserved end residues are part of each CDR3. The D gene is left open where the match is weak. Only part of the rows carry a size: once, few, many, or a class if the clone is expanded.

clone size | CDR3 length | D gene | J gene | V gene | CDR3 DNA | CDR3 protein
NA | 19 | TRBD2 | TRBJ2-1 | TRBV7-9 | TGTGCCAGCAGCTTACGTCAGGGGTCCCTAGCGGGGAGCTACAATGAGCAGTTCTTC | CASSLRQGSLAGSYNEQFF
NA | 15 | NA | TRBJ2-2 | TRBV7-2 | TGTGCCAGCAGCACCAGGGTAGATCACACCGGGGAGCTGTTTTTT | CASSTRVDHTGELFF
NA | 16 | NA | TRBJ1-1 | TRBV4-3 | TGCGCCAGCAGCCAGAGATCCGGGACGGTTAACACTGAAGCTTTCTTT | CASSQRSGTVNTEAFF
NA | 14 | NA | TRBJ2-1 | TRBV7-2 | TGTGCCAGCAGCCTCCTAACCGCCTACAATGAGCAGTTCTTC | CASSLLTAYNEQFF
NA | 17 | NA | TRBJ2-6 | TRBV19 | TGTGCCAGTAGTAGGGCGGGTCAAGGCTCTGGGGCCAACGTCCTGACTTTC | CASSRAGQGSGANVLTF
NA | 17 | NA | TRBJ2-7 | TRBV13 | TGTGCCAGCAGCCGCGGGGGCATGGCGGGAACCTTTAGGGAGCAGTACTTC | CASSRGGMAGTFREQYF
once | 16 | TRBD2 | TRBJ2-7 | TRBV18 | TGTGCCAGCTCACCTCGCTTAACTAGCGCGACCTACGAGCAGTACTTC | CASSPRLTSATYEQYF
NA | 16 | TRBD2 | TRBJ2-5 | TRBV7-2 | TGTGCCAGCAGCCCCCGGCGGGGACTAACCCAAGAGACCCAGTACTTC | CASSPRRGLTQETQYF
NA | 11 | NA | TRBJ2-3 | TRBV29-1 | TGCAGCGCAGGGGTTGGGGATACGCAGTATTTT | CSAGVGDTQYF
NA | 14 | TRBD2 | TRBJ2-7 | TRBV28 | TGTGCCAGCACTCCTGCTAGCGGGAGACGCGAGCAGTACTTC | CASTPASGRREQYF
NA | 15 | NA | TRBJ2-7 | TRBV9 | TGTGCCAGCAGCGCCCGAGGAGCGGGCCCCTACGAGCAGTACTTC | CASSARGAGPYEQYF
once | 12 | NA | TRBJ2-7 | TRBV28 | TGTGCCAGCAGTTTTGGGCGTGCCGAGCAGTACTTC | CASSFGRAEQYF
NA | 12 | NA | TRBJ1-2 | TRBV28 | TGTGCCAGCAGTTCCGGGACTTCTGGCTACACCTTC | CASSSGTSGYTF
NA | 11 | NA | TRBJ2-4 | TRBV20-1 | TGCAGTGCTAGTGGGGGTATCATTCAGTACTTC | CSASGGIIQYF
NA | 17 | TRBD2 | TRBJ2-7 | TRBV19 | TGTGCCAGTAGTATCTCCGGGACTAGCGGGCTATCCTACGAGCAGTACTTC | CASSISGTSGLSYEQYF
NA | 16 | TRBD2 | TRBJ2-3 | TRBV5-6 | TGTGCCAGCAGCCTTGGACTAGCGGGACAGGCAGATACGCAGTATTTT | CASSLGLAGQADTQYF
once | 16 | TRBD2 | TRBJ2-2 | TRBV7-2 | TGTGCCAGCAGCTTAGTAGCTAGCGGGAGCACCGGGGAGCTGTTTTTT | CASSLVASGSTGELFF
NA | 16 | NA | TRBJ2-7 | TRBV4-3 | TGCGCCAGCAGCAAAGGACTCCAGGGCCGGAGCTACGAGCAGTACTTC | CASSKGLQGRSYEQYF
once | 16 | TRBD1 | TRBJ1-2 | TRBV18 | TGTGCCAGCTCTCATAATCCGGACAGGGTTAATTATGGCTACACCTTC | CASSHNPDRVNYGYTF
NA | 14 | TRBD1 | TRBJ2-2 | TRBV19 | TGTGCCAGTAGTATTCACCAGGGGGCCAGGGAGCTGTTTTTT | CASSIHQGARELFF
NA | 13 | NA | TRBJ1-4 | TRBV5-1 | TGCGCCAGCAGCTTTGGATCGAATGAAAAACTGTTTTTT | CASSFGSNEKLFF
NA | 16 | TRBD2 | TRBJ2-1 | TRBV19 | TGTGCCAGTAGTATATTAAAAGCGGGAAAGTACAATGAGCAGTTCTTC | CASSILKAGKYNEQFF
few | 14 | NA | TRBJ1-5 | TRBV2 | TGTGCCAGCAACGAGGGGGTGCGAGGTCAGCCCCAGCATTTT | CASNEGVRGQPQHF
NA | 13 | NA | TRBJ2-2 | TRBV6-1 | TGTGCCAGCAGTGCGGGAGTCACCGGGGAGCTGTTTTTT | CASSAGVTGELFF
NA | 14 | NA | TRBJ2-3 | TRBV18 | TGTGCCAGCTCACCCGGCCAGGGCGGAGATACGCAGTATTTT | CASSPGQGGDTQYF
NA | 14 | NA | TRBJ1-3 | TRBV28 | TGTGCCAGCAGAGCCGCGGGACGAAGAAACACCATATATTTT | CASRAAGRRNTIYF
NA | 17 | TRBD2 | TRBJ2-7 | TRBV5-1 | TGCGCCAGCAGCCAGGGACTAGCGGGAGTCGGGGCCTACGAGCAGTACTTC | CASSQGLAGVGAYEQYF
once | 12 | TRBD1 | TRBJ1-1 | TRBV19 | TGTGCCAGTAGTATATGGGACAGGGAAGCTTTCTTT | CASSIWDREAFF
NA | 13 | NA | TRBJ2-7 | TRBV6-1 | TGTGCCAGCAGCGCCGGACTAACCTACGAGCAGTACTTC | CASSAGLTYEQYF
NA | 15 | NA | TRBJ1-2 | TRBV11-2 | TGTGCCAGCAGCTTAGATCTTTGGCAGCTCTATGGCTACACCTTC | CASSLDLWQLYGYTF
NA | 17 | TRBD2 | TRBJ2-1 | TRBV2 | TGTGCCAGCACCGGGGGGGGTAGCGGGGCCGGCTACAATGAGCAGTTCTTC | CASTGGGSGAGYNEQFF
NA | 14 | NA | TRBJ2-7 | TRBV10-3 | TGTGCCATCAGCCGAGCGGCAGGAAACTACGAGCAGTACTTC | CAISRAAGNYEQYF
NA | 14 | TRBD1 | TRBJ2-7 | TRBV9 | TGTGCCAGCAGCAATGGACAGGGAATCTACGAGCAGTACTTC | CASSNGQGIYEQYF
NA | 13 | NA | TRBJ1-3 | TRBV6-1 | TGTGCCAGCAGGCCGAACTCTGGAAACACCATATATTTT | CASRPNSGNTIYF
NA | 12 | NA | TRBJ1-2 | TRBV6-1 | TGTGCCAGCGTGGACAGCCGATATGGCTACACCTTC | CASVDSRYGYTF
NA | 14 | NA | TRBJ2-1 | TRBV7-2 | TGTGCCAGCAGCGGCCCGGGACGGTGGTCGGAGCAGTTCTTC | CASSGPGRWSEQFF
NA | 12 | NA | TRBJ2-7 | TRBV6-1 | TGTGCCAGCGATTCCAGTACGCGCGAGCAGTACTTC | CASDSSTREQYF
few | 13 | TRBD1 | TRBJ2-5 | TRBV9 | TGTGCCAGCAGCGTGGGACAGGGGGGGACCCAGTACTTC | CASSVGQGGTQYF
NA | 14 | NA | TRBJ2-7 | TRBV6-6 | TGTGCCAGCAACCTACGACAGGTTTCCTACGAGCAGTACTTC | CASNLRQVSYEQYF
NA | 12 | NA | TRBJ1-4 | TRBV9 | TGTGCCAGCAGCGTAGAAACCGGAAAACTGTTTTTT | CASSVETGKLFF
NA | 17 | TRBD1 | TRBJ2-3 | TRBV6-4 | TGTGCCAGCAGTGACTCGAGTGGGACAGGGGGCGACGATACGCAGTATTTT | CASSDSSGTGGDDTQYF
NA | 16 | TRBD2 | TRBJ2-7 | TRBV19 | TGTGCCAGTAGTATAAAGGGTAGCGGGAGGTCTCACGAGCAGTACTTC | CASSIKGSGRSHEQYF
once | 14 | TRBD1 | TRBJ1-5 | TRBV27 | TGTGCCAGCAGTAACGACAGGGACTATCAGCCCCAGCATTTT | CASSNDRDYQPQHF
NA | 16 | TRBD2 | TRBJ2-7 | TRBV7-9 | TGTGCCAGCAGTCGGACTAGCGGGAGCCCAACCTACGAGCAGTACTTC | CASSRTSGSPTYEQYF
NA | 14 | NA | TRBJ2-7 | TRBV14 | TGTGCCAGCAGCCAAGATCATTTACACTACGAGCAGTACTTC | CASSQDHLHYEQYF
once | 16 | TRBD2 | TRBJ2-2 | TRBV13 | TGTGCCAGCAGCCTGGGACTAGCGGCGAACACCGGGGAGCTGTTTTTT | CASSLGLAANTGELFF
NA | 16 | NA | TRBJ1-5 | TRBV6-6 | TGTGCCAGCAGCCCTGTGCCCGGAGGGATGAATCAGCCCCAGCATTTT | CASSPVPGGMNQPQHF
NA | 14 | TRBD1 | TRBJ2-7 | TRBV5-4 | TGTGCCAGCAGCTTGGGACAGGGTCCCTACGAGCAGTACTTC | CASSLGQGPYEQYF
NA | 13 | NA | TRBJ2-7 | TRBV5-4 | TGTGCCAGCAGCTTTAAGGACTCCTACGAGCAGTACTTC | CASSFKDSYEQYF
NA | 15 | TRBD1 | TRBJ1-1 | TRBV7-9 | TGTGCCAGCAGCGCCGGGACAGGGAAGAACACTGAAGCTTTCTTT | CASSAGTGKNTEAFF
NA | 11 | NA | TRBJ2-7 | TRBV20-1 | TGCAGGGCCGACAGTGCCTACGAGCAGTACTTC | CRADSAYEQYF
NA | 17 | TRBD2 | TRBJ2-1 | TRBV19 | TGTGCCAGTAGTATTAAGACTAGCGGGAGACTCTACAATGAGCAGTTCTTC | CASSIKTSGRLYNEQFF